Listed below are T cell receptor beta chains from one sample, sequenced in a study of blood T cells in healthy people across ages. TCRdb re-derived calls from the 5' RACE reads in MiXCR, one entry per CDR3 protein. The sample records 850,000 to 1,100,000 distinct CDR3 sequences, 30% to 40% being singletons. Specimen: blood. The receptors here all came from a man between 18 and 35 years old in good health. CDR3s include the opening cysteine and the closing phenylalanine or tryptophan. The order of the fields is V gene, J gene, D gene, clone size, CDR3 DNA, CDR3 protein. D genes are given only for firm matches. Size is omitted from some rows. Given values are once, few, many or a class for expanded clones.

TRBV10-3	TRBJ2-5	TRBD2	-	TGTGCCATCAGTGATGGACTAGCGGGGTTAGAGACCCAGTACTTC	CAISDGLAGLETQYF
TRBV20-1	TRBJ2-1	-	-	TGCAGTGCTGCCCGCGGGGAAAATGAGCAGTTCTTC	CSAARGENEQFF
TRBV27	TRBJ1-1	-	-	TGTGCCAGCAGTTGGCAACCGACGTCTGAAGCTTTCTTT	CASSWQPTSEAFF
TRBV7-2	TRBJ1-2	TRBD1	-	TGTGCCAGCAGCTTCAATACAGGGGGCGAAACCGAATATGGCTACACCTTC	CASSFNTGGETEYGYTF
TRBV5-1	TRBJ1-1	-	-	TGCGCCAGCAGCCCAACCTCAGCGAAAGAAGCTTTCTTT	CASSPTSAKEAFF
TRBV6-2/TRBV6-3	TRBJ2-3	TRBD2	-	TGTGCCAGCAGTTACCTGAGCGGGGGCCTCACAGATACGCAGTATTTT	CASSYLSGGLTDTQYF
TRBV2	TRBJ2-7	-	-	TGTGCCAGCGCTAAGAGCTCCTACGAGCAGTACTTC	CASAKSSYEQYF
TRBV4-3	TRBJ2-7	TRBD1	-	TGCGCCAGCAGCCAAGAGACGGGACAGGATTTTCCCTACGAGCAGTACTTC	CASSQETGQDFPYEQYF
TRBV29-1	TRBJ1-4	-	many	TGCAGCGTTGAGGAGGGAGGGAAACTGTTTTTT	CSVEEGGKLFF
TRBV12-3/TRBV12-4	TRBJ1-1	-	few	TGTGCCAGCAGTGCCTTCCGGGGCACTGAAGCTTTCTTT	CASSAFRGTEAFF
TRBV20-1	TRBJ2-1	-	many	TGCAGTGCCAGGCTGGGGGGTTACAATGAGCAGTTCTTC	CSARLGGYNEQFF
TRBV11-2	TRBJ2-7	-	-	TGTGCCAGCAGCTTAGATGGTGGACACTACGAGCAGTACTTC	CASSLDGGHYEQYF
TRBV7-8	TRBJ1-1	-	few	TGTGCCAGCAGCTTTTCGCAGGGAGACACTGAAGCTTTCTTT	CASSFSQGDTEAFF
TRBV4-3	TRBJ2-7	-	-	TGCGCCAGCAGCCAAGTAAATTCAGGGCTCTACGAGCAGTACTTC	CASSQVNSGLYEQYF
TRBV2	TRBJ1-5	-	-	TGTGCCAGCGTCCGTGCCATTACGTCAGCTGGCAATCAGCCCCAGCATTTT	CASVRAITSAGNQPQHF
TRBV20-1	TRBJ1-3	-	-	TGCAGTGCTAGAGTCTGGGGTACGGGGGGCGGTGGAAACACCATATATTTT	CSARVWGTGGGGNTIYF
TRBV27	TRBJ1-2	-	few	TGTGCCAGCAGTCCCGACCCGTTTACTAACTATGGCTACACCTTC	CASSPDPFTNYGYTF
TRBV4-3	TRBJ1-3	-	-	TGCGCCAGCAGCCAAGTCAGCAACACCATATATTTT	CASSQVSNTIYF
TRBV9	TRBJ2-2	-	-	TGTGCCAGCAACACAGGGTGGGGGGGCACCGGGGAGCTGTTTTTT	CASNTGWGGTGELFF
TRBV28	TRBJ2-3	TRBD2	-	TGTGCCAGCATCGATGGGGGGGAACGGACGCAGTATTTT	CASIDGGERTQYF
TRBV29-1	TRBJ1-2	TRBD1	few	TGCAGCGTATACCCCAGGGGGCCCTATGGCTACACCTTC	CSVYPRGPYGYTF
TRBV20-1	TRBJ2-7	-	many	TGCAGTGCGGAGACAGACTACGAGCAGTACTTC	CSAETDYEQYF
TRBV10-3	TRBJ2-7	-	-	TGCGCCACGGACATGGGCTCCTACAATGAGCAGTACTTC	CATDMGSYNEQYF
TRBV6-6	TRBJ2-1	TRBD1	-	TGTGCCAGCAGTGACAGGACAGGGAATGAGCAGTTCTTC	CASSDRTGNEQFF
TRBV20-1	TRBJ2-3	TRBD1	-	TGCAGTGCTACGACAGGACAGGCGAGGGCAGATACGCAGTATTTT	CSATTGQARADTQYF
TRBV5-1	TRBJ1-1	-	-	TGCGCCAGCAGCTTGGGCAGGGTCACCACTGAAGCTTTCTTT	CASSLGRVTTEAFF
TRBV20-1	TRBJ2-3	TRBD1	-	TGCAGTGCTAGAGAGGACAGGGGTGCAGATACGCAGTATTTT	CSAREDRGADTQYF
TRBV6-2/TRBV6-3	TRBJ1-6	-	few	TGTGCCAGCAGTACAGGACGCAAGAGCTCCTATAATTCACCCCTCCACTTT	CASSTGRKSSYNSPLHF
TRBV5-1	TRBJ1-2	-	-	TGCGCCAGCGCCGCTCGGGGGGGTAACTATGGCTACACCTTC	CASAARGGNYGYTF
TRBV6-2/TRBV6-3	TRBJ1-2	-	-	TGTGCCAGCAGTTCTCCTGGGGAGGAGGGCTATGGCTACACCTTC	CASSSPGEEGYGYTF
TRBV18	TRBJ2-3	TRBD1	-	TGTGCCAGCTCATGGACAGGGAATGCAGATACGCAGTATTTT	CASSWTGNADTQYF
TRBV4-3	TRBJ2-2	-	few	TGCGCCAGCAGCCAAGATCCGACTGCAATGAACACCGGGGAGCTGTTTTTT	CASSQDPTAMNTGELFF
TRBV7-2	TRBJ2-2	-	-	TGTGCCAGCAGCTTAGGGCCGAGGACCGGGGAGCTGTTTTTT	CASSLGPRTGELFF
TRBV7-7	TRBJ2-3	TRBD2	few	TGTGCTAGCAGCTTAGGAGCGGGGGGGCGAACAGATACGCAGTATTTT	CASSLGAGGRTDTQYF
TRBV6-6	TRBJ2-1	TRBD1	-	TGTGCCAGCAGTTTTTTAAACGGACAGGGAGCCTACAATGAGCAGTTCTTC	CASSFLNGQGAYNEQFF
TRBV6-2/TRBV6-3	TRBJ2-7	TRBD1	-	TGTGCCAGCAGTTATACACGGACAGGGAGTAGGGAGCAGTACTTC	CASSYTRTGSREQYF
TRBV4-1	TRBJ1-1	-	few	TGCGCCAGCAGCCAAGGGATAGGTACTGAAGCTTTCTTT	CASSQGIGTEAFF
TRBV10-3	TRBJ1-2	-	few	TGTGCCACCCTAGTTCAGGGAAAAATCTATGGCTACACCTTC	CATLVQGKIYGYTF
TRBV7-2	TRBJ1-1	-	-	TGTGCCAGCAGCTTAAGTAGCGGGACCAACTTGGAAGCTTTCTTT	CASSLSSGTNLEAFF
TRBV4-1	TRBJ2-7	-	few	TGCGCCAGCAGCCCACTTGAGGAATTCCCCTACGAGCAGTACTTC	CASSPLEEFPYEQYF
TRBV12-3/TRBV12-4	TRBJ1-1	-	once	TGTGCCAGCAGTTTAGTGTTCGGGGAAGCTTTCTTT	CASSLVFGEAFF
TRBV5-1	TRBJ1-4	TRBD1	-	TGCGCCAGCAGCTTGGGCCAGGGGGGTGAAAACCTGTTTTTT	CASSLGQGGENLFF
TRBV24-1	TRBJ2-1	TRBD2	-	TGTGCCGCCAGTGATTCGGGGGGGGACAATGAACAGTTCTTC	CAASDSGGDNEQFF
TRBV27	TRBJ1-4	-	-	TGTGCCAGCAGTTTATTCCCCGAATTTGAAAAACTGTTTTTT	CASSLFPEFEKLFF
TRBV7-9	TRBJ2-2	-	-	TGTGCCAGCAGCTTACCCGGGACAATGAACACCGGGGAGCTGTTTTTT	CASSLPGTMNTGELFF
TRBV18	TRBJ1-2	-	-	TGTGCCAGCTCACCTTCCTCGACGAGGCCCGGAGATGGCTACACCTTC	CASSPSSTRPGDGYTF
TRBV5-1	TRBJ1-2	TRBD1	-	TGCGCCAGCAGCCGTCGACAGGGAGCCCATCGGGGCTACACCTTC	CASSRRQGAHRGYTF
TRBV29-1	TRBJ1-2	-	few	TGCAGCGTGAACAGACGAACCGGGATCCTGCCCGCTGGCTACACCTTC	CSVNRRTGILPAGYTF
TRBV29-1	TRBJ2-1	-	-	TGCAGCGTCGGGGCCTCGACAGGGAGGAATGAGCAGTTCTTC	CSVGASTGRNEQFF
TRBV15	TRBJ2-6	-	-	TGTGCCACCAGCTCTGGATCTGGGGCCAACGTCCTGACTTTC	CATSSGSGANVLTF
TRBV7-2	TRBJ2-1	-	few	TGTGCCAGCAGCACCTACTACAATGAGCAGTTCTTC	CASSTYYNEQFF
TRBV6-2/TRBV6-3	TRBJ2-5	-	-	TGTGCCAGCAGCCCGAGCCCGGCAGGGGCACAAGAGACCCAGTACTTC	CASSPSPAGAQETQYF
TRBV5-1	TRBJ2-1	TRBD2	-	TGCGCCAGCAGCTATAGGACTAGATCCTACAATGAGCAGTTCTTC	CASSYRTRSYNEQFF
TRBV6-5	TRBJ2-3	TRBD2	few	TGTGCCAGCAGTTACGAGCGGGGGGTTAAAGATACGCAGTATTTT	CASSYERGVKDTQYF
TRBV6-2/TRBV6-3	TRBJ1-4	-	-	TGTGCCAGCAGTTACGCATTAGGGAGAGCTAATGAAAAACTGTTTTTT	CASSYALGRANEKLFF
TRBV7-9	TRBJ2-7	TRBD2	few	TGTGCCAGCAGCTCCTTCCTAGCGGGGGGTCCCTACAATGAGCAGTACTTC	CASSSFLAGGPYNEQYF
TRBV6-6	TRBJ1-2	-	few	TGTGCCAGCAGTTACGGTGTGGAAGAGTATGGCTACACCTTC	CASSYGVEEYGYTF